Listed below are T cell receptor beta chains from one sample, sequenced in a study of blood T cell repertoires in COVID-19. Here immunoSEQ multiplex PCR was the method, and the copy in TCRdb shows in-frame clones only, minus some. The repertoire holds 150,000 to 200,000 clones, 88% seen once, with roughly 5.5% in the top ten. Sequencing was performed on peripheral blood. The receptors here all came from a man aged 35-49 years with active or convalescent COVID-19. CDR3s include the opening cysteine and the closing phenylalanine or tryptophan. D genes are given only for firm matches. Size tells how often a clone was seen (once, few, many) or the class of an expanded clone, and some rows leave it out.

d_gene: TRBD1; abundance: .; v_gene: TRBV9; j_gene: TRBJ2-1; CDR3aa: CASSARGTGGDEQFF; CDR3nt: TGTGCCAGCAGCGCCAGAGGGACAGGGGGCGATGAGCAGTTCTTC
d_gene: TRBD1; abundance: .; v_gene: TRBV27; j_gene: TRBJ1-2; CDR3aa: CASSDNRGLGYTF; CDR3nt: TGTGCCAGCAGCGACAACAGGGGGCTGGGCTACACCTTC
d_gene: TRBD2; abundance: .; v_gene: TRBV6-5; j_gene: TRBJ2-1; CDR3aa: CASSYAGGYEQFF; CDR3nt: TGTGCCAGCAGTTATGCGGGAGGTTATGAGCAGTTCTTC
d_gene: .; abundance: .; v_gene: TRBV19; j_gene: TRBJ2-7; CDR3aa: CASSRGSTYEQYF; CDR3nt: TGTGCCAGTAGTAGAGGGTCGACCTACGAGCAGTACTTC
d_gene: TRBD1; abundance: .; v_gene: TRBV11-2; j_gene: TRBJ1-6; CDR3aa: CASSSRTGNLGSPLHF; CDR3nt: TGTGCCAGCAGCTCGAGGACAGGGAATCTTGGTTCACCCCTCCACTTT
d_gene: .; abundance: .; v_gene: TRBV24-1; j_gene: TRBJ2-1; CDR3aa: CATSDPGLALGEQFF; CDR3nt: TGTGCCACCAGTGATCCCGGACTCGCCCTCGGTGAGCAGTTCTTC
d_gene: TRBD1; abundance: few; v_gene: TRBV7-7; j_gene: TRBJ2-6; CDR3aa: CASSPGTGATGANVLTF; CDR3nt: TGTGCTAGCAGCCCCGGGACAGGGGCTACCGGGGCCAACGTCCTGACTTTC
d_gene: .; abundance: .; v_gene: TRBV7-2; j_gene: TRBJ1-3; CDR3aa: CASSLQVLSGNTIYF; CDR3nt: TGTGCCAGCAGCCTACAGGTGTTGTCTGGAAACACCATATATTTT
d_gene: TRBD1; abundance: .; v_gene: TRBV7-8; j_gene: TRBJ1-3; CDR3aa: CASSLGRDSRSGNTIYF; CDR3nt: TGTGCCAGCAGCTTAGGAAGGGACAGCCGCTCTGGAAACACCATATATTTT
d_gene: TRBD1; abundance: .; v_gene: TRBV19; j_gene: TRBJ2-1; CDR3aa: CASSILDRADNEQFF; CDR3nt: TGTGCCAGTAGTATATTGGACAGGGCCGACAATGAGCAGTTCTTC
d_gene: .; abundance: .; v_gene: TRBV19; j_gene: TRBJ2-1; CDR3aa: CASSIESGNEQFF; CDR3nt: TGTGCCAGTAGTATAGAGAGCGGGAATGAGCAGTTCTTC
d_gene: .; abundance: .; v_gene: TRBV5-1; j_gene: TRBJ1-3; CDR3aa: CASSLEQGSGNTIYF; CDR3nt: TGCGCCAGCAGCTTAGAACAGGGATCTGGAAACACCATATATTTT
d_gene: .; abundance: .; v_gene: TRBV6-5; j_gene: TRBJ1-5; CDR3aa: CASSYSSDSLQPQHF; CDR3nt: TGTGCCAGCAGTTACTCTTCTGACAGCCTTCAGCCCCAGCATTTT
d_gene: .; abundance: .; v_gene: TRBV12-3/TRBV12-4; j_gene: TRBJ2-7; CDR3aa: CASRIAVEQYF; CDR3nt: TGTGCCAGCAGGATAGCGGTCGAGCAGTACTTC